This paragraph reports one T cell receptor (beta chain). Its specificity is unknown. Repertoires were generated with immunoSEQ multiplex PCR, while TCRdb's copy carries only in-frame clones and drops some. Among 300,000 to 400,000 clones listed, about 90% were seen once. The length of the CDR3 is 15 residues. Deletions cut 1 base from V and 5 bases from J, with 12 bases between. Germline loops: CDR1 SGHNT, CDR2 YENEEA. This specimen comes from a study of Ad26.COV2.S vaccination and SARS-CoV-2 variants. General study points: Vaccine recipients had higher spike-specific TCR breadth than placebo recipients. Reportedly, spike-specific CD8+ and CD4+ T cell responses achieved substantial breadth once vaccination had taken place. For non-spike TCRs, breadth in vaccine recipients resembled that in placebo recipients. Analytic work on TCR breadth and depth might have understated the full extent of total T cell responses.

Here the sequenced sample was peripheral blood, taken after recovery from COVID-19. V usage is TRBV11-3 and J usage is TRBJ2-1; the D gene could be TRBD1 or TRBD2 (6 bases each). The clonotype originates from a human donor who had recovered from COVID-19. The CDR3 region has the DNA TGTGCCAGCAGCTTAGGGCAGGGGAGGCACAATGAGCAGTTCTTC. Amino acid sequence: CASSLGQGRHNEQFF.